The T cell receptor (beta chain) under discussion was sequenced for a study of beta chain features in type 1 diabetes. Of the isolated RNA, all was reverse transcribed, and so the sequenced material was expressed TCRB transcripts. Assay: immunoSEQ multiplex PCR; the TCRdb copy retains only in-frame clones and omits some. The sample lists about 210,000 clones; approximately 11% were seen once. Regarding this clone: The antigen is unknown.

Study outcomes and limitations: Among type 1 diabetes patients, VDJ junctions had fewer insertions and more deletions. In the patient group, naive, central memory and Treg TCRB repertoires seemed more alike than in the healthy donor group.

Every participating donor gave one draw, a heparinised blood sample averaging roughly 100 mL. V was clipped by 3 bases and J by 6 bases, with 18 bases between them. The CDR3 runs to 15 residues. CDR1 and CDR2 (germline): SGHRS, YFSETQ. The chain uses TRBV5-1 and TRBJ1-2; D perhaps matches TRBD1 (5 bases). Sequenced: central memory CD4+ T cells from blood. The receptor was derived from a man younger than 30 in good health. CDR3 residues: CASSSNPTGGDGYTF. CDR3 DNA sequence: TGCGCCAGCAGCTCGAACCCCACCGGGGGGGATGGCTACACCTTC.